The rows below give T cell receptor beta chains drawn from one sample of a study of radiotherapy plus CTLA-4 blockade in lung cancer. Assay used: immunoSEQ multiplex PCR; TCRdb lists only in-frame clones, some missing. The data show tens of thousands of clones, around 87% seen once. This material consisted of peripheral blood, taken from a patient treated with radiotherapy plus ipilimumab. These receptors were collected from a human donor with non-small cell lung cancer who had stable disease on radiotherapy plus ipilimumab. Each CDR3 is given with its conserved first and last residue. A D gene is named only where the DNA matches it firmly. The size of a clone is reported for some rows only, either as once, few or many, or as a class for expanded clones.

len | j_gene | d_gene | abundance | v_gene | CDR3nt | CDR3aa
15 | TRBJ2-2 | NA | few | TRBV2 | TGTGCCAGCAGTGAGGCTGGACACTACACCGGGGAGCTGTTTTTT | CASSEAGHYTGELFF
14 | TRBJ2-2 | NA | NA | TRBV9 | TGTGCCAGCCCCGTCCGCTCCCTCACCGGGGAGCTGTTTTTT | CASPVRSLTGELFF
12 | TRBJ2-1 | NA | once | TRBV6-1 | TGTGCCAGCAGTGAATGGGCAGAGGAGCAGTTCTTC | CASSEWAEEQFF
14 | TRBJ1-6 | TRBD1 | few | TRBV6-5 | TGTGCCAGCAGCACCGGGACAGAGAATTCACCCCTCCACTTT | CASSTGTENSPLHF
16 | TRBJ1-5 | NA | NA | TRBV7-9 | TGTGCCAGCAGCCGAGTCGGGGGACCCAGTAATCAGCCCCAGCATTTT | CASSRVGGPSNQPQHF
15 | TRBJ1-2 | TRBD1 | NA | TRBV4-2 | TGTGCCAGCAGCCAAGGGGACAGTCAGAACTATGGCTACACCTTC | CASSQGDSQNYGYTF
14 | TRBJ2-5 | NA | NA | TRBV6-6 | TGTGCCAGCAGTTACGTTGGGGACCAAGAGACCCAGTACTTC | CASSYVGDQETQYF
14 | TRBJ1-2 | NA | NA | TRBV28 | TGTGCCAGCAGTTTGGTAGGGGCTGGCTATGGCTACACCTTC | CASSLVGAGYGYTF
16 | TRBJ2-3 | TRBD1 | NA | TRBV6-4 | TGTGCCAGCAGTGAGTCATCAGGGGGCGGCACAGATACGCAGTATTTT | CASSESSGGGTDTQYF
16 | TRBJ2-5 | TRBD2 | few | TRBV9 | TGTGCCAGCAGCGTTGGACTAGCGGGGGGACAAGAGACCCAGTACTTC | CASSVGLAGGQETQYF
15 | TRBJ2-1 | TRBD1 | NA | TRBV7-2 | TGTGCCAGCAGCTGGCGGACAGGGCTCTACAATGAGCAGTTCTTC | CASSWRTGLYNEQFF
15 | TRBJ2-7 | NA | NA | TRBV6-1 | TGTGCCAGCAGTGAAACAGGCCTGGGGGTCTACGAGCAGTACTTC | CASSETGLGVYEQYF
15 | TRBJ1-3 | NA | NA | TRBV11-2 | TGTGCCAGCAGCCCAAGCGCGGGGCCTGGAAACACCATATATTTT | CASSPSAGPGNTIYF